The 29 T cell receptor beta chains listed next were all sequenced from one sample in a study of T cell repertoires in cytomegalovirus infection. Each CDR3 protein gets one entry after TCRdb re-called the reads with MiXCR. The profile covers 800,000 to 950,000 distinct CDR3 sequences, with less than 35% appearing a single time and roughly 12% taken by the ten largest. What these receptors recognize is not known. Sequencing used cultured CD8+ T cells from PBMCs, obtained from culture after CMV antigen stimulation. These receptors were taken from a human donor in good health (CMV status not recorded). Some clones in this sample may be carry-over from other donors' samples.

This clonotype was counted many times. This chain uses TRBV9 with TRBJ2-2; the match to TRBD1 covers 8 bases. Germline V lookup: CDR1 SGDLS, CDR2 YYNGEE. The CDR3 is 16 amino acids. V lost 3 bases and J lost 4; bases outside the gene matches: 8. The CDR3 reads CASSDPTGEGTGELFF. As DNA, the CDR3 is TGTGCCAGCAGCGACCCGACAGGGGAAGGCACCGGGGAGCTGTTTTTT.

V is TRBV7-9 and J is TRBJ1-5; 12 nucleotides align to TRBD1. Germline V lookup: CDR1 SEHNR, CDR2 FQNEAQ (reference sequence). V was clipped by 5 bases and J by 7 bases; unmatched bases: 9. This CDR3 is 16 amino acids long. DNA for the CDR3: TGTGCCAGCAGCCGATCCGGGACAGGGGGCTGGCAGCCCCAGCATTTT. Its translation is CASSRSGTGGWQPQHF.

This sequence joins TRBV6-5 and TRBJ2-2; D is possibly TRBD2 (6 bases). Trimming took off 2 bases at V and 3 bases at J, with 7 bases between the two ends. The CDR3 runs 14 residues. Looked up from germline, CDR1 is MNHEY and CDR2 is SVGAGI. This CDR3 reads CASSYGEDTGELFF. The CDR3 nucleotides are TGTGCCAGCAGTTACGGGGAGGACACCGGGGAGCTGTTTTTT.

As to this clonotype: One end of the junction varies from germline; a read error may be responsible. The chain carries TRBV7-3 and TRBJ2-5, with 13 positions matching TRBD2. This CDR3 comprises 11 residues. Germline CDR1 SGHTA, CDR2 FQGTGA. The CDR3 loop reads CASSQGLAGIF. DNA for the CDR3: TGTGCCAGCAGCCAGGGACTAGCGGGGATCTTC.

The CDR3 DNA reads as TGTGCCAGCTGGGGACGGGGGGGGTTCGAGGAGCTGTTTTTT. The encoded protein is CASWGRGGFEELFF. The gene calls are TRBV7-8 and TRBJ2-2; 8 bases map to TRBD2. There are 14 residues in the CDR3. V dropped 8 bases and J dropped 10; count of bases not matched to a gene: 12. Germline CDR1 SGHVS, CDR2 FQNEAQ.

This clonotype has just a few counts. The rearrangement joins TRBV25-1 to TRBJ2-2; 8 positions match TRBD1. Germline assignment: CDR1 MGHDK and CDR2 SYGVNS. The CDR3 is made up of 15 amino acids. J gave up 5 bases and V 4 bases, and 6 bases lay outside the gene matches. As DNA, the CDR3 is TGTGCCAGCAGTGCGGACAGGGATAGTACCGGGGAGCTGTTTTTT. Its translation is CASSADRDSTGELFF.

This rearrangement joins TRBV2 to TRBJ1-4; tentatively, D is TRBD1 (5 bases). Trimming took 5 bases from V and 6 from J, leaving 19 bases between them. This CDR3 contains 16 residues. CDR1 and CDR2 (germline): SNHLY, FYNNEI. The CDR3 region is CASSHPGGGIDEKLFF. The CDR3 nucleotides read TGTGCCAGCAGTCACCCCGGGGGAGGTATCGATGAAAAACTGTTTTTT.

V is TRBV4-1 and J is TRBJ2-5; no reliable D call. V lost 0 bases to trimming and J lost 5 bases, with 10 bases between them. This CDR3 comprises 14 residues. Germline V gene lookup returns CDR1 MGHRA and CDR2 YSYEKL. CDR3 DNA sequence: TGCGCCAGCAGCCAAGAGGCACACGGGGAGACCCAGTACTTC. Its translation is CASSQEAHGETQYF.

Only one count was recorded for this clonotype. The gene calls are TRBV6-8 and TRBJ2-7; 7 nucleotides agree with TRBD1. With V trimmed by 4 bases and J by 5 bases, 8 bases remained unmatched. This CDR3 comprises 14 residues. The germline CDR1 and CDR2 sequences are MNHGY and SAAAGT. DNA for the CDR3: TGTGCCAGCAGTTGGCTTAAGGGGGCCCACGAGCAGTACTTC. Translated: CASSWLKGAHEQYF.

The chain has TRBV25-1 and TRBJ2-3, with a weak D call TRBD1 (8 bases). V lost 8 bases and J lost 1, with 19 bases in between. The CDR3 is made up of 16 amino acids. Germline CDR1 reads MGHDK; CDR2 reads SYGVNS. Here the CDR3 reads CASFAHRGGGTDTQYF. The CDR3, as DNA: TGTGCCAGCTTCGCACACAGGGGGGGAGGCACAGATACGCAGTATTTT.

The sample holds a few counts of this clonotype. The V and J genes are TRBV11-1 and TRBJ2-6; 7 bases are shared with TRBD1. Germline trimming cut 7 bases from V and 2 bases from J; bases unmatched to any gene: 5. Per germline, CDR1 SGHAT and CDR2 FQDESV (reference sequence). The CDR3 has 15 residues. CDR3 sequence reads: CASTADRAGANVLTF. Here the CDR3 DNA reads TGTGCCAGCACCGCCGACAGGGCTGGGGCCAACGTCCTGACTTTC.

This clonotype appeared many times. The chain has TRBV7-6 and TRBJ2-1, with TRBD2 matching 7 bases. V was pared by 3 bases and J by 2 bases, with 7 bases of the junction left unmatched. CDR3 length equals 16 residues. Germline values: CDR1 SGHVS, CDR2 FNYEAQ. CDR3: CASSLRGGPPYNEQFF. For the CDR3, the DNA is TGTGCCAGCAGCTTGAGGGGAGGGCCCCCCTACAATGAGCAGTTCTTC.

V gene TRBV7-6 combines with J gene TRBJ1-3; 10 bases are a match to TRBD1. The germline V gene has CDR1 SGHVS and CDR2 FNYEAQ. The J segment lost 0 bases and the V segment lost 10 bases, leaving 3 bases of the junction unmatched. The CDR3 is 14 amino acids. CDR3 amino acids: CAIRQGASGNTIYF. The CDR3 DNA reads TGTGCCATTAGACAGGGGGCCTCTGGAAACACCATATATTTT.

The CDR3 DNA sequence: TGTGCCAGCAGTTACTCGAATGCAGGGCGGAACTATGGCTACACCTTC. It is translated as CASSYSNAGRNYGYTF. The chain links TRBV6-5 to TRBJ1-2; TRBD1 is a possible D gene (5 bases). Deletions cut 0 bases from V and 2 bases from J, with 13 bases between. This CDR3 contains 16 residues. Germline V gene data show CDR1 as MNHEY and CDR2 as SVGAGI.

The rearrangement uses TRBV27 and TRBJ2-1, with TRBD2 identical over 8 bases. CDR1 and CDR2 from the germline V gene are MNHEY and SMNVEV (reference sequence). Trimming at V came to 7 bases and at J to 6 bases, leaving 8 bases not matched to a gene. CDR3 length equals 14 residues. CDR3 in amino acids: CASTVRGGRNEQFF. The DNA for the CDR3 is TGTGCCAGCACCGTCCGGGGGGGCCGCAATGAGCAGTTCTTC.

This chain uses TRBV7-6 with TRBJ2-3; D not resolved. Trimming cost V 5 bases and J 3 bases, with 9 bases left between them. The CDR3 extends over 13 amino acids. Germline CDR1 and CDR2: SGHVS and FNYEAQ. CDR3 bases: TGTGCCAGCAGCCCCCAAGTTACAGATACGCAGTATTTT. It encodes CASSPQVTDTQYF.

The J gene is TRBJ1-5, the V gene TRBV19, with TRBD1 matching over 8 bases. V lost 10 bases to trimming and J lost 5 bases; unmatched junction nucleotides: 4. Germline CDR1 is LNHDA and CDR2 is SQIVND (reference sequence). The CDR3 extends over 12 amino acids. DNA of the CDR3: TGTGCCATTTCGACAGGGGATCAGCCCCAGCATTTT. This codes for CAISTGDQPQHF.

This chain connects TRBV19 to TRBJ2-7; 9 nucleotides line up with TRBD1. This CDR3 spans 15 amino acids. CDR1 LNHDA and CDR2 SQIVND come from the germline V gene (reference sequence). V was pared by 6 bases and J by 2 bases, with 8 bases of the junction left unmatched. The CDR3 bases are TGTGCCAGTAGAACCTGGGACAGGGTAGCCTACGAGCAGTACGTC. Translation: CASRTWDRVAYEQYV.

This chain links TRBV29-1 with TRBJ2-1; the D is unclear. In germline, CDR1 is SQVTM, CDR2 ANQGSEA. CDR3 length equals 11 residues. The V and J ends lost 2 bases and 11 bases respectively, with 10 bases between them. The CDR3 DNA is TGCAGCGTTGAATCCCGCTGGCAGCAGTTCTTC. Amino acids: CSVESRWQQFF.

This clonotype came up a few times. This chain links TRBV4-1 with TRBJ2-1; D perhaps matches TRBD2 (6 bases). The CDR3 has 12 residues. Trimming pared 4 bases from V and 11 bases from J, leaving 12 bases between. Germline loops: CDR1 MGHRA, CDR2 YSYEKL. CDR3 bases: TGCGCCAGCAGCCCAGAAGGGACTCAGCAGTTCTTC. It is translated as CASSPEGTQQFF.

This rearrangement joins TRBV4-1 to TRBJ1-1; D is ambiguous. CDR3 length: 18 residues. V lost 2 bases to trimming and J lost 3 bases, with 22 bases between them. CDR1 is MGHRA and CDR2 is YSYEKL in the germline V gene. CDR3 loop: CASSQRAEALLLDTEAFF. The CDR3 DNA is TGCGCCAGCAGCCAAAGAGCGGAGGCCTTACTATTGGACACTGAAGCTTTCTTT.

The chain couples TRBV12-3 or TRBV12-4 to TRBJ1-5, with TRBD1 matching over 7 bases. Germline trimming cut 5 bases from V and 7 bases from J; bases unmatched to any gene: 8. CDR3 size: 14 residues. The CDR3 region has the DNA TGTGCCAGCAGTCCAAGGGACAGAGGGCAGCCCCAGCATTTT. It codes for CASSPRDRGQPQHF.

The V and J genes are TRBV15 and TRBJ2-7; 8 positions match TRBD2. V lost 2 bases and J lost 4; bases outside the gene matches: 10. Germline V CDR1 and CDR2: LNHNV, YYDKDF (reference sequence). The CDR3 spans 16 residues. The CDR3 loop reads CATSRPTGGVDYEQYF. In DNA, the CDR3 is TGTGCCACCAGCAGACCCACCGGGGGGGTCGATTACGAGCAGTACTTC.

In this sample, this clonotype turned up a few times. The V gene is TRBV27, the J gene TRBJ2-1; no clear D. Per the germline V gene, CDR1 is MNHEY and CDR2 is SMNVEV (reference sequence). This CDR3 has 13 residues. V lost 1 base and J lost 2, with 3 bases in between. DNA for the CDR3: TGTGCCAGCAGTTTATTTACCTACAATGAGCAGTTCTTC. Translation gives CASSLFTYNEQFF.

Many counts were recorded for this clonotype. The CDR3: CASSAGQGLNQPQHF. CDR3 nucleotides: TGTGCCAGCAGCGCAGGACAGGGGTTAAATCAGCCCCAGCATTTT. This chain uses TRBV7-6 with TRBJ1-5, with 9 positions matching TRBD1. V lost 5 bases and J lost 4; bases outside the gene matches: 6. CDR3 size: 15 residues. Germline V gives CDR1 SGHVS, CDR2 FNYEAQ. The variable domain in full, completed from reference TRBV7-6 and TRBJ1-5, reads GAGVSQSPRYKVTKRGQDVALRCDPISGHVSLYWYRQALGQGPEFLTYFNYEAQQDKSGLPNDRFSAERPEGSISTLTIQRTEQRDSAMYRCASSAGQGLNQPQHFGDGTRLSIL.

The chain has TRBV12-3 or TRBV12-4 and TRBJ2-1; TRBD1 aligns across 8 bases. CDR3 length equals 14 residues. The J segment lost 4 bases and the V segment lost 6 bases, leaving 5 bases of the junction unmatched. The DNA of the CDR3 is TGTGCCAGCAGACAGACAGGGGCATACAATGAGCAGTTCTTC. Translation gives CASRQTGAYNEQFF.

The genes are TRBV19 and TRBJ1-1, with a weak D call TRBD1 (5 bases). This CDR3 has 15 amino acids. Deletions cut 2 bases from V and 5 bases from J, with 15 bases between. Germline-derived CDR1 and CDR2 are LNHDA and SQIVND (reference sequence). DNA of the CDR3: TGTGCCAGTAGTATAAGTCGGGCCGGGGGGACTGAAGCTTTCTTT. This translates into CASSISRAGGTEAFF. The complete variable domain, with remaining parts taken from reference TRBV19 and TRBJ1-1, reads DGGITQSPKYLFRKEGQNVTLSCEQNLNHDAMYWYRQDPGQGLRLIYYSQIVNDFQKGDIAEGYSVSREKKESFPLTVTSAQKNPTAFYLCASSISRAGGTEAFFGQGTRLTVV.

Many counts were recorded for this clonotype. J is TRBJ2-1 and V is TRBV7-8; D ambiguous. The ends were cut back, 2 bases at V and 7 bases at J, with 3 bases in the middle. Germline V gene data show CDR1 as SGHVS and CDR2 as FQNEAQ. The CDR3 has 11 residues. The CDR3 region is CASSLKNEQFF. DNA of the CDR3: TGTGCCAGCAGCTTAAAGAATGAGCAGTTCTTC.

The V gene is TRBV27, the J gene TRBJ2-1; possibly TRBD1 for D (5 bases). The CDR3 loop spans 15 amino acids. Looked up from germline, CDR1 is MNHEY and CDR2 is SMNVEV (reference sequence). V lost 0 bases to trimming and J lost 3 bases, with 9 bases between them. For the CDR3, the DNA is TGTGCCAGCAGTTTATCGAAAACAGGCTACAATGAGCAGTTCTTC. As protein: CASSLSKTGYNEQFF.